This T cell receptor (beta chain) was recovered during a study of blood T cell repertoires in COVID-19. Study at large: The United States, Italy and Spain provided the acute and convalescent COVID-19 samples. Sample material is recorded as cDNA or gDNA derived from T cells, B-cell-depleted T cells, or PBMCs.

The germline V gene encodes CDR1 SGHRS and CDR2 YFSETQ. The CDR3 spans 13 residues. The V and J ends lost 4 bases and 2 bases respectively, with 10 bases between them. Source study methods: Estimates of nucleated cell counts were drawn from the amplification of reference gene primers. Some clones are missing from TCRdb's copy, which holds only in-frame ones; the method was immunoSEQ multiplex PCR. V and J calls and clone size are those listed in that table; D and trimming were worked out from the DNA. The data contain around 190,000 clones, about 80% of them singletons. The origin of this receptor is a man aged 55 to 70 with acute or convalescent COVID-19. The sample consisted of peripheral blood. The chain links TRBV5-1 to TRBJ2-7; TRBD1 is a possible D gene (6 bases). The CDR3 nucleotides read TGCGCCAGCAGCGTGGACAGTACCTACGAGCAGTACTTC. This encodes CASSVDSTYEQYF.